The 22 T cell receptor beta chains below were found in one sample sequenced in a study of blood T cells in healthy people across ages. The authors ran a second PCR of about 7 to 11 cycles using a sample-barcoded 5' primer and a J-beta primer mix. TCRdb called the 5' RACE reads again in MiXCR, with one record for every CDR3 protein. The sample yields hundreds of thousands of distinct CDR3 sequences, more than 40% seen once. The sequencing sample was made of blood. These receptors came from a man aged 55 to 70 in good health.

This clonotype showed up just a few times. This chain links TRBV6-2 or TRBV6-3 with TRBJ1-5; D might be TRBD1 (6 bases). This CDR3 contains 14 residues. V was shortened by 4 bases and J by 7 bases, with 14 bases between the two germline ends. The germline CDR1 and CDR2 sequences are MNHEY and SVGEGT. The CDR3 loop is CASSFRDKYQPQHF. Written as DNA, the CDR3 is TGTGCCAGCAGTTTCCGGGACAAATACCAGCCCCAGCATTTT.

The chain links TRBV15 to TRBJ1-5, with no clear D. CDR3 length: 15 amino acids. CDR1 and CDR2 from the germline V gene are LNHNV and YYDKDF (reference sequence). V gave up 6 bases and J gave up 4 bases, with 16 bases separating them. DNA of the CDR3: TGTGCCACCAGTAGGGCCGGGGTAAGGAATCAGCCCCAGCATTTT. Amino acid sequence: CATSRAGVRNQPQHF.

The chain joins TRBV7-2 to TRBJ1-2; D is ambiguous. Trimming took off 4 bases at V and 3 bases at J, with 27 bases between the two ends. The CDR3 runs to 19 residues. Germline V lookup: CDR1 SGHTA, CDR2 FQGNSA. The CDR3 here is CASSSLLNPPFDVYYGYTF. The CDR3 region has the DNA TGTGCCAGCAGCTCATTACTGAACCCTCCATTCGACGTCTACTATGGCTACACCTTC. Drawing the rest from reference TRBV7-2 and TRBJ1-2, the complete variable domain is GAGVSQSPSNKVTEKGKDVELRCDPISGHTALYWYRQSLGQGLEFLIYFQGNSAPDKSGLPSDRFSAERTGGSVSTLTIQRTQQEDSAVYLCASSSLLNPPFDVYYGYTFGSGTRLTVV.

The chain couples TRBV2 to TRBJ2-1; 7 nucleotides align to TRBD1. The CDR3 runs to 13 residues. V lost 5 bases to trimming and J lost 8 bases; unmatched junction nucleotides: 6. Germline V gene data show CDR1 as SNHLY and CDR2 as FYNNEI. The CDR3 loop is CASSYDRAHEQFF. CDR3 nucleotides: TGTGCCAGCAGTTACGACAGGGCCCATGAGCAGTTCTTC.

CDR3 in amino acids: CASSYTGTVYNEQFF. In DNA, the CDR3 is TGTGCCAGCAGTTACACAGGAACCGTTTACAATGAGCAGTTCTTC. The chain employs TRBV27 and TRBJ2-1; perhaps TRBD1 as D (5 bases). The CDR3 spans 15 residues. The V gene's germline CDR1 is MNHEY and CDR2 SMNVEV (reference sequence). V was pared by 4 bases and J by 4 bases, with 14 bases between.

This clonotype was detected a few times. V usage is TRBV7-2 and J usage is TRBJ2-3; tentative D call: TRBD1 (6 bases). With 4 bases removed from V and 5 bases from J, the gap between germline ends came to 10 bases. The CDR3 extends over 13 amino acids. CDR1 and CDR2 from the germline V gene are SGHTA and FQGNSA. CDR3 residues: CASSWGHRDTQYF. DNA for the CDR3: TGTGCCAGCAGCTGGGGACATCGAGATACGCAGTATTTT.

The V call is TRBV4-1, the J call TRBJ2-3; TRBD2 matches 9 bases. The CDR3 covers 16 residues. CDR1 MGHRA and CDR2 YSYEKL come from the germline V gene. V lost 0 bases to trimming and J lost 1 base; unmatched junction nucleotides: 2. The CDR3 reads CASSQDSGGGTDTQYF. CDR3 nucleotides: TGCGCCAGCAGCCAAGATAGCGGGGGTGGCACAGATACGCAGTATTTT.

The CDR3 DNA reads as TGTGCCAGCCGTCGGGGGGCTCTGTACGAGCAGTACTTC. Its protein product is CASRRGALYEQYF. The rearrangement uses TRBV2 and TRBJ2-7; a possible D gene is TRBD2 (7 bases). The CDR3 sequence is 13 residues long. V gave up 8 bases and J gave up 4 bases, with 15 bases separating them. From germline, CDR1 is SNHLY and CDR2 FYNNEI.

The genes are TRBV7-8 and TRBJ1-1; weak D call: TRBD1 (6 bases). The CDR3 runs to 16 residues. Germline assignment: CDR1 SGHVS and CDR2 FQNEAQ. V was shortened by 5 bases and J by 5 bases, with 21 bases between the two germline ends. The CDR3 sequence is CASSPQNPGGPTEAFF. The CDR3 nucleotides are TGTGCCAGCAGCCCACAAAACCCCGGGGGGCCAACTGAAGCTTTCTTT.

This chain connects TRBV5-5 to TRBJ2-1; D is perhaps TRBD1 (5 bases). The CDR3 has 15 residues. The V gene lost 1 base and the J gene lost 0 bases, with 8 bases spanning the gap. Germline V CDR1 and CDR2: SGHKS, YYEKEE (reference sequence). In DNA, the CDR3 is TGTGCCAGCAGCTTGTTGACAGTCTCCTACAATGAGCAGTTCTTC. It encodes CASSLLTVSYNEQFF.

V usage is TRBV2 and J usage is TRBJ1-3, with TRBD1 as a possible D gene (6 bases). Trimming took off 8 bases at V and 0 bases at J, with 11 bases between the two ends. Germline V lookup: CDR1 SNHLY, CDR2 FYNNEI. This CDR3 region has 14 residues. The CDR3: CASGGGPSGNTIYF. The CDR3 DNA follows: TGTGCCAGCGGGGGGGGCCCCTCTGGAAACACCATATATTTT. Using reference TRBV2 and TRBJ1-3 for the parts outside the CDR3, the full variable domain is EPEVTQTPSHQVTQMGQEVILRCVPISNHLYFYWYRQILGQKVEFLVSFYNNEISEKSEIFDDQFSVERPDGSNFTLKIRSTKLEDSAMYFCASGGGPSGNTIYFGEGSWLTVV.

The CDR3 sequence: CASSSSRDSSEKLFF. The CDR3 DNA sequence: TGTGCCAGCAGCTCCTCCCGGGACAGCTCTGAAAAACTGTTTTTT. The gene calls are TRBV7-2 and TRBJ1-4; TRBD1 matches at 7 bases. This CDR3 is built from 15 residues. The V gene's germline CDR1 is SGHTA and CDR2 FQGNSA. The V segment lost 4 bases and the J segment 7 bases; nucleotides outside the gene matches: 9. Full variable domain (rest looked up from reference TRBV7-2 and TRBJ1-4): GAGVSQSPSNKVTEKGKDVELRCDPISGHTALYWYRQSLGQGLEFLIYFQGNSAPDKSGLPSDRFSAERTGGSVSTLTIQRTQQEDSAVYLCASSSSRDSSEKLFFGSGTQLSVL.

This clonotype was found many times. The chain couples TRBV4-1 to TRBJ2-5; D not certain. The CDR3 consists of 13 residues. V was clipped by 4 bases and J by 0 bases, with 6 bases between them. Germline V gives CDR1 MGHRA, CDR2 YSYEKL. CDR3 region: CASSRVYQETQYF. The DNA of the CDR3 is TGCGCCAGCAGCCGGGTGTACCAAGAGACCCAGTACTTC.

The CDR3 DNA follows: TGCAGTGCTGGGGGGCAATTCTCCTACAATGAGCAGTTCTTC. It translates to CSAGGQFSYNEQFF. The chain links TRBV20-1 to TRBJ2-1; either TRBD1 or TRBD2 may fit D (6 bases each). V was pared by 5 bases and J by 0 bases, with 11 bases between. The germline gives CDR1 DFQATT, CDR2 SNEGSKA (reference sequence). CDR3 length: 14 amino acids.

This clonotype was seen a few times. This CDR3 reads CASSSHRAGYTF. CDR3 DNA sequence: TGTGCCAGCAGCTCCCACAGGGCTGGCTACACCTTC. The J gene is TRBJ1-2, the V gene TRBV7-2; possible D gene TRBD1, 6 bases. The CDR3 loop spans 12 amino acids. V shed 4 bases and J shed 7 bases, with 10 bases lying between them. Per germline, CDR1 SGHTA and CDR2 FQGNSA.

There are a few counts of this clonotype. The rearrangement joins TRBV6-5 to TRBJ2-1; maybe TRBD1 (5 bases). The V gene's germline CDR1 is MNHEY and CDR2 SVGAGI. This CDR3 is built from 15 residues. Trimming shortened V by 1 base and J by 6 bases, and 13 bases separated the two germline ends. CDR3 sequence (DNA): TGTGCCAGCAGTTACTTTTCGACAGTGACCAATGAGCAGTTCTTC. It specifies CASSYFSTVTNEQFF.

The genes are TRBV6-5 and TRBJ2-2; D unclear. There are 11 residues in the CDR3. V was clipped by 8 bases and J by 8 bases, with 9 bases between them. Germline CDR1 and CDR2: MNHEY and SVGAGI. In DNA, the CDR3 is TGTGCCAGCGGCCAAAGTGGGGAGCTGTTTTTT. It encodes CASGQSGELFF.

The V gene is TRBV6-1, the J gene TRBJ1-2; TRBD1 is a possible D gene (6 bases). The germline V gene encodes CDR1 MNHNS and CDR2 SASEGT. This CDR3 spans 17 amino acids. Trimming stripped 4 bases from V and 2 bases from J, with 20 bases between. CDR3 protein: CASSGSFFQGLNYGYTF. The DNA of the CDR3 is TGTGCCAGCAGTGGGTCCTTTTTTCAGGGGCTGAACTATGGCTACACCTTC.

The CDR3 DNA follows: TGTGCCAGCAGTGTACTAGCGGGGACGGGTGGGGTGACCCAGTACTTC. It yields the protein CASSVLAGTGGVTQYF. The V gene is TRBV7-6, the J gene TRBJ2-7; 10 bases fit TRBD2. The DNA end lines up better with TRBJ2-5; the J call may be wrong. Germline V gives CDR1 SGHVS, CDR2 FNYEAQ. This CDR3 contains 16 residues.

This clonotype was counted only a few times. The V call is TRBV20-1, the J call TRBJ2-7, with 10 positions matching TRBD1. Trimming at V came to 5 bases and at J to 2 bases, leaving 6 bases not matched to a gene. The germline V gene has CDR1 DFQATT and CDR2 SNEGSKA (reference sequence). The CDR3 is 14 amino acids. CDR3: CSAQTGTGAYEQYF. In DNA form, the CDR3 reads TGCAGTGCTCAAACCGGGACAGGGGCCTACGAGCAGTACTTC.

The genes are TRBV4-1 and TRBJ2-3, with unresolved D. V lost 0 bases and J 3 bases, leaving 4 bases between the germline ends. Germline assignment: CDR1 MGHRA and CDR2 YSYEKL. The CDR3 totals 13 residues. CDR3 bases: TGCGCCAGCAGCCAAGAACGAACAGATACGCAGTATTTT. The encoded protein is CASSQERTDTQYF.

This clonotype has just a few counts. The CDR3 loop reads CASRWDIRSYNEQFF. CDR3 DNA: TGCGCCAGCAGGTGGGACATCCGATCCTACAATGAGCAGTTCTTC. This chain connects TRBV4-3 to TRBJ2-1; D might be TRBD1 (6 bases). The CDR3 length is 15 residues. V lost 6 bases, J lost 1 base, and 13 bases lay in between. Looked up from germline, CDR1 is LGHNA and CDR2 is YSLEER.